This T cell receptor (beta chain) was obtained from a study of cytomegalovirus exposure and HLA in healthy donors. Study-wide points: Confirmation was obtained in vitro that a few CMV-associated chains are specific for CMV antigens. The classifier, whose performance was assessed in both the original and validation cohorts, reportedly diagnosed cytomegalovirus status with high specificity and sensitivity.

For this clone: Antigen: not known.

The protocol was immunoSEQ multiplex PCR, while the TCRdb copy is restricted to in-frame clones and leaves out a portion. The table lists about 360,000 clones, roughly 90% of them singletons, with roughly 0.82% in the top ten. The germline V gene has CDR1 SNHLY and CDR2 FYNNEI. The length of the CDR3 is 14 residues. The V end lost 0 bases, the J end lost 6 bases, and 9 bases lay between the germline ends. Sequencing was carried out using PBMCs. This sequence originates from a woman younger than 30 in good health and CMV-seronegative. The gene calls are TRBV2 and TRBJ1-5; D is unclear. CDR3 loop: CASSEALTTQPQHF. In nucleotides, the CDR3 is TGTGCCAGCAGTGAAGCCCTGACAACTCAGCCCCAGCATTTT.